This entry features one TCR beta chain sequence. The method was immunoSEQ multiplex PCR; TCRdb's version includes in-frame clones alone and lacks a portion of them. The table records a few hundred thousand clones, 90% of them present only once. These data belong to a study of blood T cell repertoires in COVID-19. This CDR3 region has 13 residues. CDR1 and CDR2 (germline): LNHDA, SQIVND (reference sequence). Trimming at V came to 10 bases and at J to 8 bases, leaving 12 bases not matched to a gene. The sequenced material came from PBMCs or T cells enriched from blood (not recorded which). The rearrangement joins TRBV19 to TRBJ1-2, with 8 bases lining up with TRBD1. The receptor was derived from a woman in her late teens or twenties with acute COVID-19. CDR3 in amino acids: CATRTGRDIGYTF. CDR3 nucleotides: TGTGCCACAAGGACAGGGAGGGATATCGGCTACACCTTC.